The 19 T cell receptor beta chains below were found in one sample sequenced in a study of cytomegalovirus exposure and HLA in healthy donors. The PCR made use of 60 Vbeta and 13 Jbeta primers. The assay was immunoSEQ multiplex PCR, and TCRdb's table has in-frame clones only and misses some. Among about 140,000 clones listed, roughly three quarters were seen once. The source material was PBMCs. Every receptor here comes from a male donor in good health and CMV-seronegative.

The rearrangement links TRBV5-4 to TRBJ1-6, with D unclear. The V end lost 5 bases, the J end lost 9 bases, and 12 bases lay between the germline ends. This CDR3 spans 13 amino acids. Germline V CDR1 and CDR2: SGHNT, YYREEE (reference sequence). The CDR3 is CASRRVFGSPLHF. The CDR3 DNA sequence: TGTGCCAGCAGGAGAGTCTTCGGTTCACCCCTCCACTTT.

Turning to this clone: One end of the junction does not line up with germline, which may come from a read error. The chain uses TRBV5-4 and TRBJ1-1; a weak D match, TRBD1 (6 bases). Germline CDR1 SGHNT, CDR2 YYREEE (reference sequence). There are 15 residues in the CDR3. The chain's CDR3 is CTSSQDRRMNTEAFF. In DNA form, the CDR3 reads TGTACCAGCAGCCAGGACAGACGGATGAACACTGAAGCTTTCTTT.

Remarks on this clone: At one end the junction does not follow the germline gene, possibly because of a read error. CDR3 region: CASSAAGGARSNTRELFF. For the CDR3, the DNA is TGCGCCAGCTCTGCGGCAGGGGGCGCGAGAAGTAACACCAGGGAGCTGTTTTTT. The V gene is TRBV5-1, the J gene TRBJ2-2; TRBD1 aligns across 8 bases. The V gene's germline CDR1 is SGHRS and CDR2 YFSETQ. This CDR3 contains 18 residues.

CDR3 nucleotides: TGTGCCATCAGTGAGTCGATACAGGGGAATAAGTACTACGAGCAGTACTTC. This gives the protein CAISESIQGNKYYEQYF. J is TRBJ2-7 and V is TRBV10-3; 7 nucleotides line up with TRBD1. With V trimmed by 0 bases and J by 3 bases, 11 bases remained unmatched. CDR3 length: 17 amino acids. CDR1 and CDR2 (germline): ENHRY, SYGVKD.

This clone was found a few times. The J gene is TRBJ1-1, the V gene TRBV14; no reliable D call. V gave up 0 bases and J gave up 2 bases, with 4 bases separating them. The CDR3 spans 13 residues. Germline CDR1 and CDR2: SGHDN and FVKESK. The CDR3 DNA sequence: TGTGCCAGCAGCCAAGATCTTAACACTGAAGCTTTCTTT. Amino acid sequence: CASSQDLNTEAFF.

The gene calls are TRBV7-9 and TRBJ1-2; unclear D gene. Trimming took 2 bases from V and 6 from J, leaving 13 bases between them. The germline gives CDR1 SEHNR, CDR2 FQNEAQ (reference sequence). The CDR3 is 14 residues long. In nucleotides, the CDR3 is TGTGCCAGCAGCTTATCTCTCTTGTTTCATGGCTACACCTTC. This encodes CASSLSLLFHGYTF.

The J gene is TRBJ2-5, the V gene TRBV6-5; D is possibly TRBD2 (6 bases). Trimming cost V 3 bases and J 5 bases, with 10 bases left between them. Looked up from germline, CDR1 is MNHEY and CDR2 is SVGAGI. This CDR3 region has 13 residues. The DNA of the CDR3 is TGTGCCAGCAGTTATGGGGGGACGGAGACCCAGTACTTC. It specifies CASSYGGTETQYF.

The rearrangement links TRBV6-5 to TRBJ2-3; D is ambiguous. V lost 3 bases and J lost 2, with 12 bases in between. Germline CDR1 is MNHEY and CDR2 is SVGAGI. The CDR3 covers 15 residues. CDR3 nucleotide sequence: TGTGCCAGCAGTTATGGCCTCTTACCCACAGATACGCAGTATTTT. This encodes CASSYGLLPTDTQYF.

This clone was seen a single time. The V call is TRBV7-3, the J call TRBJ2-6, with 7 nucleotides matching TRBD2. This CDR3 has 18 amino acids. J was trimmed by 4 bases and V by 5 bases; bases with no gene match: 14. Germline V gives CDR1 SGHTA, CDR2 FQGTGA. The CDR3 protein is CASSPGGGPAGGANVLTF. Here the CDR3 DNA reads TGTGCCAGCAGCCCCGGGGGAGGGCCCGCCGGAGGGGCCAACGTCCTGACTTTC. Supplemented by reference TRBV7-3 and TRBJ2-6, the full variable domain reads GAGVSQTPSNKVTEKGKYVELRCDPISGHTALYWYRQSLGQGPEFLIYFQGTGAADDSGLPNDRFFAVRPEGSVSTLKIQRTERGDSAVYLCASSPGGGPAGGANVLTFGAGSRLTVL.

This clone came up a few times. The CDR3 sequence is CASSVEGDSNQPQHF. CDR3 nucleotide sequence: TGTGCCAGCAGCGTAGAAGGGGATAGCAATCAGCCCCAGCATTTT. The chain couples TRBV9 to TRBJ1-5; perhaps TRBD1 as D (5 bases). Germline lookup yields CDR1 SGDLS and CDR2 YYNGEE. The CDR3 is 15 residues long. V gave up 0 bases and J gave up 0 bases, with 7 bases separating them. The full variable domain, rest sourced from reference TRBV9 and TRBJ1-5, is DSGVTQTPKHLITATGQRVTLRCSPRSGDLSVYWYQQSLDQGLQFLIQYYNGEERAKGNILERFSAQQFPDLHSELNLSSLELGDSALYFCASSVEGDSNQPQHFGDGTRLSIL.

The chain recombines TRBV9 with TRBJ2-1; 9 bases map to TRBD1. Germline V gene lookup returns CDR1 SGDLS and CDR2 YYNGEE. The J segment lost 8 bases and the V segment lost 4 bases, leaving 10 bases of the junction unmatched. CDR3 length: 15 amino acids. CDR3 loop: CASSTSGQGLHEQFF. The CDR3 DNA is TGTGCCAGCAGCACCTCGGGACAGGGCCTTCATGAGCAGTTCTTC.

This CDR3 reads CASSPGQLEAFF. Written as DNA, the CDR3 is TGTGCCAGCAGCCCCGGACAACTTGAAGCTTTCTTT. This chain joins TRBV9 and TRBJ1-1, with D perhaps TRBD1 (5 bases). Germline V gene lookup returns CDR1 SGDLS and CDR2 YYNGEE. V was trimmed by 4 bases and J by 7 bases, leaving 11 bases between them. The CDR3 loop spans 12 amino acids.

The chain joins TRBV5-6 to TRBJ2-1; D unresolved. Per the germline V gene, CDR1 is SGHDT and CDR2 is YYEEEE. CDR3 length: 15 amino acids. Trimming shortened V by 4 bases and J by 8 bases, and 19 bases separated the two germline ends. The CDR3 DNA is TGTGCCAGCAGCCCACCGAGAGTAGCCCGGGATGAGCAGTTCTTC. Translating it yields CASSPPRVARDEQFF.

The chain is built from TRBV6-6 and TRBJ2-2, with D perhaps matching TRBD2 (6 bases). Trimming left V 5 bases short and J 4 bases short, with 11 bases between. This CDR3 comprises 14 residues. CDR1 is MNHNY and CDR2 is SVGAGI in the germline V gene (reference sequence). Here the CDR3 reads CASSRTTSTGELFF. CDR3 sequence (DNA): TGTGCCAGCAGTCGAACGACTAGCACCGGGGAGCTGTTTTTT.

The J gene is TRBJ1-1, the V gene TRBV30; tentatively, D is TRBD1 (5 bases). V was pared by 5 bases and J by 6 bases, with 13 bases between. The CDR3 covers 12 residues. The germline V gene encodes CDR1 GTSNPN and CDR2 SVGIG (reference sequence). Written as DNA, the CDR3 is TGTGCCTGGGCGCAGGGTATTTCTGAAGCTTTCTTT. As protein: CAWAQGISEAFF.

The chain has TRBV7-8 and TRBJ1-1; TRBD1 might be the D (5 bases). Trimming removed 8 bases at V and 10 bases at J, with 14 bases between. The germline CDR1 and CDR2 sequences are SGHVS and FQNEAQ. The CDR3 extends over 11 amino acids. CDR3 in amino acids: CASARGGGAFF. In nucleotides, the CDR3 is TGTGCCAGCGCGCGGGGCGGAGGAGCTTTCTTT.

The chain is built from TRBV27 and TRBJ2-1; 7 nucleotides match TRBD1. The CDR3 contains 12 residues. V lost 2 bases, J lost 16 bases, and 8 bases stayed unmatched. Germline V gene lookup returns CDR1 MNHEY and CDR2 SMNVEV (reference sequence). CDR3: CASSLQGQMQFF. CDR3 DNA: TGTGCCAGCAGTTTACAGGGACAGATGCAATTCTTC.

The genes are TRBV5-4 and TRBJ1-4; 8 bases map to TRBD1. The germline V gene has CDR1 SGHNT and CDR2 YYREEE (reference sequence). The CDR3 spans 15 residues. V lost 4 bases and J lost 7; bases outside the gene matches: 9. The DNA of the CDR3 is TGTGCCAGCAGCGACCAGACAGGGGAGTTTGAAAAACTGTTTTTT. Protein sequence: CASSDQTGEFEKLFF.

The rearrangement links TRBV9 to TRBJ2-1; D may be TRBD1 (6 bases). The CDR3 runs 16 residues. The V gene lost 4 bases and the J gene lost 8 bases, with 22 bases spanning the gap. Germline loops: CDR1 SGDLS, CDR2 YYNGEE. CDR3 nucleotide sequence: TGTGCCAGCAGCTCTCACCGGGACACATTACGCGATGAGCAGTTCTTC. Residues: CASSSHRDTLRDEQFF.